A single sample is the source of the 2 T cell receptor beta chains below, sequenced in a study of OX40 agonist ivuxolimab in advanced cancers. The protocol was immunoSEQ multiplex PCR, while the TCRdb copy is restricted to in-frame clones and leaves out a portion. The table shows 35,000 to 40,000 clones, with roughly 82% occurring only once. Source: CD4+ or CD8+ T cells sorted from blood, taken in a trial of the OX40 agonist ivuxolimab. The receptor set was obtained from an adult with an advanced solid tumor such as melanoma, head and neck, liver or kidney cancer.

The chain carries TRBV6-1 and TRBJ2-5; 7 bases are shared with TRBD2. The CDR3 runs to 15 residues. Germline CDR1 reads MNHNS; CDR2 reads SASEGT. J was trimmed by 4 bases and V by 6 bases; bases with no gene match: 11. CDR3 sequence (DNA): TGTGCCAGCAGCCCCCTGGGGGGGAGTAGAGAGACCCAGTACTTC. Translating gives CASSPLGGSRETQYF.

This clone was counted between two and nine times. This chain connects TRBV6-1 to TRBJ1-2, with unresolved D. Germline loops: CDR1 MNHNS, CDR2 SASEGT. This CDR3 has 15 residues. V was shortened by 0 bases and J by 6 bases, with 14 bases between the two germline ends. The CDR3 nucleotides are TGTGCCAGCAGTGAAGCGGTTCGCCAGCTGGATGGCTACACCTTC. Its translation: CASSEAVRQLDGYTF.